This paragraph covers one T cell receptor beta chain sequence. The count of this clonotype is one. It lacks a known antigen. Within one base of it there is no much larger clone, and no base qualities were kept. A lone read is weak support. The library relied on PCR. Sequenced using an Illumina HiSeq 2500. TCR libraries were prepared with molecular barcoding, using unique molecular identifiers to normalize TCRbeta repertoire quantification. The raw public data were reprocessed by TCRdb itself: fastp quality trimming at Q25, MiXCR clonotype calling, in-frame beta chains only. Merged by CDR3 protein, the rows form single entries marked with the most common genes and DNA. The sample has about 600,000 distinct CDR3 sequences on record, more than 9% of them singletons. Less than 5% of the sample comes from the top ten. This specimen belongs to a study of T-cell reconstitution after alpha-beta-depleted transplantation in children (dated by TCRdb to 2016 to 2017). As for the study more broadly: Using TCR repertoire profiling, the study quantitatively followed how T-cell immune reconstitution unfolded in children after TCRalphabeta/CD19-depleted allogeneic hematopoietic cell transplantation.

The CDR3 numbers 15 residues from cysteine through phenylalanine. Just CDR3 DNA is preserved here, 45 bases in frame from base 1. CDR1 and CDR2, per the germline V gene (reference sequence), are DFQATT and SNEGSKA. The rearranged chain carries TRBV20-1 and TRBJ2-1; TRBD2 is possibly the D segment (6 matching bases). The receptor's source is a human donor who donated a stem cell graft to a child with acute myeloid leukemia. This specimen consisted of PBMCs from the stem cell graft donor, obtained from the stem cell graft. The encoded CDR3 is CFAVQSEGLYNEQFF. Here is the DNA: TGCTTCGCGGTCCAGAGTGAGGGACTCTACAATGAGCAGTTCTTC.